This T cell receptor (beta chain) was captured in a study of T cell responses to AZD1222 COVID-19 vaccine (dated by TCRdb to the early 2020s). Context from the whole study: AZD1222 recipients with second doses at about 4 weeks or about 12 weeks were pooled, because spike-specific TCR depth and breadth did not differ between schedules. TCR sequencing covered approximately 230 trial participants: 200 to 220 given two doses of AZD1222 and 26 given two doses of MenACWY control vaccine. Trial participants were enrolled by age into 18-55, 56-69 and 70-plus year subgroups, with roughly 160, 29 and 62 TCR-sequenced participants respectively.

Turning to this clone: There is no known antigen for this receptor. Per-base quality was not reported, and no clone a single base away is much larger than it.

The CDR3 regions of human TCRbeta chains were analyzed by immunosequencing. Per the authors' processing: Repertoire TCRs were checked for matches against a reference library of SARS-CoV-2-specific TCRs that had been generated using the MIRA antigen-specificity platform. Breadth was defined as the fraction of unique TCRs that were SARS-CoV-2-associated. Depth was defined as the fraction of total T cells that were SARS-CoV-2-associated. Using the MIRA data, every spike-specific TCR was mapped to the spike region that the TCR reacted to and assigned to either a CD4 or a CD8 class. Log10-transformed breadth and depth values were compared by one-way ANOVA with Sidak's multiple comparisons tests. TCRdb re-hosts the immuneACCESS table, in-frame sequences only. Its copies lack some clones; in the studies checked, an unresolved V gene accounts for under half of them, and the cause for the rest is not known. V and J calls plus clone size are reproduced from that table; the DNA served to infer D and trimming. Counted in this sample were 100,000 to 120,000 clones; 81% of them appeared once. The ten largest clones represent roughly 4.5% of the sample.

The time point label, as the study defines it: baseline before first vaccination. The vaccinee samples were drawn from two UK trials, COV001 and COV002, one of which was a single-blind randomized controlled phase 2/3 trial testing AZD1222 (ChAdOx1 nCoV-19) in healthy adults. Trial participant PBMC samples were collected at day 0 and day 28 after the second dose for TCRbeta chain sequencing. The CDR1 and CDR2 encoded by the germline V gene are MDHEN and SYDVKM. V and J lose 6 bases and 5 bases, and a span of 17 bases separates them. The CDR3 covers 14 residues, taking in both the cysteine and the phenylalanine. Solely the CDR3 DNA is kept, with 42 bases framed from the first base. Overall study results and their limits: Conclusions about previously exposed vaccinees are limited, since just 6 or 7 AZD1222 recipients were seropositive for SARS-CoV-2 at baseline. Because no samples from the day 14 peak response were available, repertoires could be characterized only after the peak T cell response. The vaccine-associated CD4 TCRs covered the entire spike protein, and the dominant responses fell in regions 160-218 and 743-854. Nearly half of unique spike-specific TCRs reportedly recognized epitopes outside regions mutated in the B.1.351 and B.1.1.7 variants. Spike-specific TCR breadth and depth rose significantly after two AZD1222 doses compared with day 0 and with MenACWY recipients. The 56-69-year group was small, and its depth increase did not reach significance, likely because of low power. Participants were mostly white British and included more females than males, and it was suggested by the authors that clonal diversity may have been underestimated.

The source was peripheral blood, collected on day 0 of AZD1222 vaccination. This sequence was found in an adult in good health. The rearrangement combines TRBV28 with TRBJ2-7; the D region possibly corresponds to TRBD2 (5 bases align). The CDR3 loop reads CASRLAGGPHEQYF. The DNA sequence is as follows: TGTGCCAGCAGACTTGCGGGCGGGCCCCACGAGCAGTACTTC.